The source of this T cell receptor beta chain is a study of CDR3 diversity in severe acne. TCRdb passed the PCR reads through MiXCR, listing each CDR3 protein once. This sample has tens of thousands of distinct CDR3 sequences; 51% occur once, and the top ten carry roughly an eighth. This clonotype appeared many times. This CDR3 region has 14 residues. Trimming stripped 0 bases from V and 1 base from J, with 7 bases between. In germline, CDR1 is SGHAT, CDR2 FQNNGV. This sequence originates from a male donor in good health, without acne. The chain combines TRBV11-2 with TRBJ2-7, with D possibly matching TRBD1 (5 bases). Sequencing was done on a sample of blood. CDR3 coding DNA: TGTGCCAGCAGCTTAGACAGGGTTTCCTACGAGCAGTACTTC. Translation: CASSLDRVSYEQYF.